Listed below are T cell receptor beta chains from one sample, sequenced in a study of OX40 agonist ivuxolimab in advanced cancers. The protocol was immunoSEQ multiplex PCR, while the TCRdb copy is restricted to in-frame clones and leaves out a portion. The table shows 68,000 or so clones, with about 89% occurring only once. Sequencing was performed on CD4+ or CD8+ T cells sorted from blood, taken in a trial of the OX40 agonist ivuxolimab. The receptor set was obtained from an adult with an advanced solid tumor such as melanoma, head and neck, liver or kidney cancer. The CDR3 runs from the conserved cysteine through the conserved F or W. The order of the fields is V gene, D gene, clone size, J gene, CDR3 protein, CDR3 DNA. D genes are given only for firm matches. Clone size is stated in some rows and not others, as once, few, many or a class when expanded.

v_gene: TRBV5-6; d_gene: .; abundance: .; j_gene: TRBJ1-5; CDR3aa: CASSFGGYQPQHF; CDR3nt: TGTGCCAGCAGCTTCGGAGGGTATCAGCCCCAGCATTTT
v_gene: TRBV7-8; d_gene: .; abundance: few; j_gene: TRBJ2-7; CDR3aa: CASSRVQTYEQYF; CDR3nt: TGTGCCAGCAGCCGCGTACAGACCTACGAGCAGTACTTC
v_gene: TRBV6-1; d_gene: .; abundance: .; j_gene: TRBJ1-6; CDR3aa: CASSTTSSPLHF; CDR3nt: TGTGCCAGCAGTACGACTTCTTCACCCCTCCACTTT
v_gene: TRBV23-1; d_gene: .; abundance: few; j_gene: TRBJ2-5; CDR3aa: CAITFCQETQYF; CDR3nt: TGCGCCATCACCTTTTGCCAGGAGACCCAGTACTTC
v_gene: TRBV6-5; d_gene: TRBD1; abundance: .; j_gene: TRBJ1-4; CDR3aa: CASSYSVDRGPGKLFF; CDR3nt: TGTGCCAGCAGTTACTCGGTGGACAGGGGGCCGGGAAAACTGTTTTTT
v_gene: TRBV2; d_gene: .; abundance: .; j_gene: TRBJ2-1; CDR3aa: CASRADVNEQFF; CDR3nt: TGTGCCAGCAGGGCAGACGTCAATGAGCAGTTCTTC
v_gene: TRBV30; d_gene: TRBD1; abundance: .; j_gene: TRBJ1-5; CDR3aa: CARTGGYNQPQHF; CDR3nt: TGTGCCAGAACAGGGGGCTACAATCAGCCCCAGCATTTT
v_gene: TRBV10-1; d_gene: .; abundance: few; j_gene: TRBJ1-1; CDR3aa: CASSDGLPNTEAFF; CDR3nt: TGCGCCAGCAGTGACGGGTTACCGAACACTGAAGCTTTCTTT
v_gene: TRBV11-3; d_gene: .; abundance: .; j_gene: TRBJ1-1; CDR3aa: CASSSGNTEAFF; CDR3nt: TGTGCCAGCAGCTCCGGGAACACTGAAGCTTTCTTT
v_gene: TRBV5-6; d_gene: .; abundance: .; j_gene: TRBJ1-5; CDR3aa: CASSLRMAGPQHF; CDR3nt: TGTGCCAGCAGCTTGCGCATGGCAGGGCCCCAGCATTTT
v_gene: TRBV11-2; d_gene: TRBD2; abundance: .; j_gene: TRBJ2-2; CDR3aa: CASSSTSGRGRAGELFF; CDR3nt: TGTGCCAGCAGCTCGACTAGCGGGAGGGGCCGGGCCGGGGAGCTGTTTTTT
v_gene: TRBV6-1; d_gene: .; abundance: once; j_gene: TRBJ1-1; CDR3aa: CASSERGMNTEAFF; CDR3nt: TGTGCCAGCAGTGAGCGGGGGATGAACACTGAAGCTTTCTTT
v_gene: TRBV10-2; d_gene: TRBD2; abundance: .; j_gene: TRBJ2-7; CDR3aa: CASRTTSGYEQYF; CDR3nt: TGCGCCAGCAGAACCACTAGCGGCTACGAGCAGTACTTC
v_gene: TRBV5-1; d_gene: .; abundance: once; j_gene: TRBJ2-1; CDR3aa: CASSLGGEGEQFF; CDR3nt: TGCGCCAGCAGCTTGGGCGGGGAAGGTGAGCAGTTCTTC
v_gene: TRBV5-6; d_gene: TRBD1; abundance: .; j_gene: TRBJ2-1; CDR3aa: CASSPGTANEQFF; CDR3nt: TGTGCCAGCAGCCCCGGGACAGCAAATGAGCAGTTCTTC
v_gene: TRBV5-4; d_gene: TRBD1; abundance: .; j_gene: TRBJ2-5; CDR3aa: CASSMTGPETQYF; CDR3nt: TGTGCCAGCAGCATGACAGGGCCAGAGACCCAGTACTTC
v_gene: TRBV5-1; d_gene: TRBD1; abundance: .; j_gene: TRBJ2-7; CDR3aa: CASSYDRAPYEQYF; CDR3nt: TGCGCCAGCAGCTATGACAGGGCCCCCTACGAGCAGTACTTC
v_gene: TRBV2; d_gene: .; abundance: .; j_gene: TRBJ2-7; CDR3aa: CASSEAESSYEQYF; CDR3nt: TGTGCCAGCAGTGAGGCGGAGAGCTCCTACGAGCAGTACTTC
v_gene: TRBV5-6; d_gene: .; abundance: .; j_gene: TRBJ2-7; CDR3aa: CASSLRAYEQYF; CDR3nt: TGTGCCAGCAGCTTGAGGGCCTACGAGCAGTACTTC
v_gene: TRBV4-1; d_gene: TRBD2; abundance: once; j_gene: TRBJ2-3; CDR3aa: CASSQGPLASGRATDTQYF; CDR3nt: TGCGCCAGCAGCCAAGGACCCCTCGCTAGCGGGAGGGCTACGGATACGCAGTATTTT
v_gene: TRBV28; d_gene: .; abundance: .; j_gene: TRBJ2-3; CDR3aa: CASSLGDTQYF; CDR3nt: TGTGCCAGCAGTCTCGGAGATACGCAGTATTTT
v_gene: TRBV5-5; d_gene: .; abundance: .; j_gene: TRBJ1-6; CDR3aa: CASSLRFPGDSPLHF; CDR3nt: TGTGCCAGCAGCCTAAGGTTCCCCGGGGATTCACCCCTCCACTTT
v_gene: TRBV10-1; d_gene: .; abundance: .; j_gene: TRBJ1-1; CDR3aa: CASSETQGHTEAFF; CDR3nt: TGCGCCAGCAGTGAGACACAGGGACACACTGAAGCTTTCTTT
v_gene: TRBV27; d_gene: .; abundance: .; j_gene: TRBJ1-4; CDR3aa: CASSLWGSANEKLFF; CDR3nt: TGTGCCAGCAGTTTGTGGGGATCGGCTAATGAAAAACTGTTTTTT
v_gene: TRBV7-2; d_gene: TRBD1; abundance: .; j_gene: TRBJ1-5; CDR3aa: CASSPKAGGHQPQHF; CDR3nt: TGTGCCAGCAGTCCCAAGGCAGGGGGACATCAGCCCCAGCATTTT
v_gene: TRBV5-8; d_gene: .; abundance: .; j_gene: TRBJ2-1; CDR3aa: CASSHYTLHNNEQFF; CDR3nt: TGTGCCAGCAGCCACTACACCCTGCACAACAATGAGCAGTTCTTC
v_gene: TRBV10-3; d_gene: TRBD1; abundance: few; j_gene: TRBJ1-1; CDR3aa: CAISESGQGGVTEAFF; CDR3nt: TGTGCCATCAGTGAGTCGGGACAGGGGGGTGTCACTGAAGCTTTCTTT
v_gene: TRBV4-3; d_gene: .; abundance: .; j_gene: TRBJ2-1; CDR3aa: CASSHEYTSYNEQFF; CDR3nt: TGCGCCAGCAGCCACGAATATACTAGTTACAATGAGCAGTTCTTC
v_gene: TRBV11-1; d_gene: .; abundance: .; j_gene: TRBJ2-1; CDR3aa: CASGEDQIYNEQFF; CDR3nt: TGTGCCAGCGGCGAAGACCAGATTTACAATGAGCAGTTCTTC
v_gene: TRBV7-8; d_gene: .; abundance: .; j_gene: TRBJ2-1; CDR3aa: CASSSGRGIYNEQFF; CDR3nt: TGTGCCAGCAGCTCCGGGAGAGGGATCTACAATGAGCAGTTCTTC
v_gene: TRBV5-6; d_gene: TRBD1; abundance: .; j_gene: TRBJ2-7; CDR3aa: CASSRQGSSYEQYF; CDR3nt: TGTGCCAGCAGCCGACAGGGGAGCTCCTACGAGCAGTACTTC
v_gene: TRBV11-3; d_gene: .; abundance: .; j_gene: TRBJ2-3; CDR3aa: CASSHGGVADTQYF; CDR3nt: TGTGCCAGCAGCCACGGGGGTGTAGCAGATACGCAGTATTTT
v_gene: TRBV7-9; d_gene: .; abundance: few; j_gene: TRBJ2-1; CDR3aa: CASSSNFGEQFF; CDR3nt: TGTGCCAGCAGCTCCAACTTCGGGGAGCAGTTCTTC
v_gene: TRBV7-2; d_gene: TRBD2; abundance: .; j_gene: TRBJ2-7; CDR3aa: CASSLGTSGPYEQYF; CDR3nt: TGTGCCAGCAGCTTAGGGACTAGCGGCCCCTACGAGCAGTACTTC
v_gene: TRBV7-8; d_gene: TRBD2; abundance: .; j_gene: TRBJ2-2; CDR3aa: CASSLGTRGQGELFF; CDR3nt: TGTGCCAGCAGCTTGGGGACTAGAGGACAAGGGGAGCTGTTTTTT
v_gene: TRBV7-2; d_gene: TRBD2; abundance: .; j_gene: TRBJ2-1; CDR3aa: CASSLDGLAVYNEQFF; CDR3nt: TGTGCCAGCAGCTTAGACGGGCTAGCGGTCTACAATGAGCAGTTCTTC
v_gene: TRBV14; d_gene: .; abundance: .; j_gene: TRBJ2-1; CDR3aa: CASSQMSGSYNEQFF; CDR3nt: TGTGCCAGCAGCCAGATGAGCGGAAGCTACAATGAGCAGTTCTTC
v_gene: TRBV19; d_gene: TRBD1; abundance: .; j_gene: TRBJ1-5; CDR3aa: CASSPVWRTGVRQPQHF; CDR3nt: TGTGCCAGTAGTCCGGTTTGGCGGACAGGGGTGCGTCAGCCCCAGCATTTT
v_gene: TRBV10-3; d_gene: TRBD2; abundance: few; j_gene: TRBJ2-3; CDR3aa: CAISESTGLALFW; CDR3nt: TGTGCCATCAGTGAGTCTACTGGACTAGCCCTATTTTGG
v_gene: TRBV12-1; d_gene: .; abundance: .; j_gene: TRBJ2-2; CDR3aa: CASTPGRKNTGELFF; CDR3nt: TGTGCCAGCACCCCGGGACGTAAGAACACCGGGGAGCTGTTTTTT
v_gene: TRBV29-1; d_gene: .; abundance: .; j_gene: TRBJ2-3; CDR3aa: CSVEDWKSTDTQYF; CDR3nt: TGCAGCGTTGAAGATTGGAAGAGCACAGATACGCAGTATTTT
v_gene: TRBV19; d_gene: TRBD1; abundance: once; j_gene: TRBJ1-5; CDR3aa: CASSADRDFNQPQHF; CDR3nt: TGTGCCAGTAGTGCAGACAGGGACTTCAATCAGCCCCAGCATTTT
v_gene: TRBV29-1; d_gene: .; abundance: medium-sized; j_gene: TRBJ1-2; CDR3aa: CSVEDRAGDYGYTF; CDR3nt: TGCAGCGTTGAAGATAGAGCGGGGGACTATGGCTACACCTTC
v_gene: TRBV18; d_gene: .; abundance: once; j_gene: TRBJ2-7; CDR3aa: CASSMDSNSYEQYF; CDR3nt: TGTGCCAGCTCTATGGACAGTAACTCCTACGAGCAGTACTTC
v_gene: TRBV5-1; d_gene: TRBD1; abundance: .; j_gene: TRBJ2-3; CDR3aa: CASSLRGQGDADTQYF; CDR3nt: TGCGCCAGCAGCTTGAGGGGACAGGGAGATGCAGATACGCAGTATTTT
v_gene: TRBV27; d_gene: TRBD2; abundance: .; j_gene: TRBJ2-2; CDR3aa: CASSFTGVAGGGTGELFF; CDR3nt: TGTGCCAGCAGTTTTACAGGTGTAGCGGGAGGGGGCACCGGGGAGCTGTTTTTT
v_gene: TRBV7-9; d_gene: .; abundance: .; j_gene: TRBJ1-4; CDR3aa: CASALGGPNEKLFF; CDR3nt: TGTGCCAGCGCCCTAGGGGGTCCTAATGAAAAACTGTTTTTT
v_gene: TRBV7-8; d_gene: .; abundance: .; j_gene: TRBJ2-7; CDR3aa: CASSLGLYRDEQYF; CDR3nt: TGTGCCAGCAGCTTGGGGCTATACAGGGACGAGCAGTACTTC
v_gene: TRBV5-4; d_gene: .; abundance: .; j_gene: TRBJ2-7; CDR3aa: CASSLARGGAGEQYF; CDR3nt: TGTGCCAGCAGCTTGGCGAGGGGGGGCGCGGGCGAGCAGTACTTC
v_gene: TRBV6-5; d_gene: TRBD1; abundance: once; j_gene: TRBJ1-6; CDR3aa: CASSRQGARNSPLHF; CDR3nt: TGTGCCAGCAGCCGACAGGGGGCGCGTAACTCACCCCTCCACTTT
v_gene: TRBV6-6; d_gene: .; abundance: .; j_gene: TRBJ2-7; CDR3aa: CASSYLGGYEQYF; CDR3nt: TGTGCCAGCAGTTACTTGGGGGGCTACGAGCAGTACTTC
v_gene: TRBV4-2; d_gene: .; abundance: .; j_gene: TRBJ1-3; CDR3aa: CASSQDKGYSGNTIYF; CDR3nt: TGTGCCAGCAGCCAAGATAAGGGATACTCTGGAAACACCATATATTTT
v_gene: TRBV15; d_gene: .; abundance: .; j_gene: TRBJ1-5; CDR3aa: CATSRVGQGSNQPQHF; CDR3nt: TGTGCCACCAGCAGAGTTGGGCAGGGGAGCAATCAGCCCCAGCATTTT